A selection of T cell receptor beta chains follows, all from one sample in a study of cytomegalovirus exposure and HLA in healthy donors. The table came from immunoSEQ multiplex PCR; TCRdb's copy has only in-frame clones and leaves some out. This table has 120,000 to 150,000 clones, roughly 79% appearing once. Sequencing input: PBMCs. These TCRs come from a woman between 25 and 40 years old in good health and CMV-seronegative. The CDR3 runs from the conserved cysteine through the conserved F or W. The listing skips clone size in some rows; elsewhere it reads once, few, many or a size class.

CDR3 | J | size | V
CASSPDSEETQYF | TRBJ2-5 | . | TRBV7-9
CASSRWTSGGAGEQYF | TRBJ2-7 | . | TRBV27
CSEGRSAEAFF | TRBJ1-1 | . | TRBV20-1
CASSLGRVGEKLFF | TRBJ1-4 | . | TRBV27
CASSPGGLAGGDPYEQYF | TRBJ2-7 | . | TRBV7-2
CASSEWGGAYTEAFF | TRBJ1-1 | few | TRBV6-1
CASSDLKLPETQYF | TRBJ2-5 | . | TRBV10-1
CASSFFTGANVLTF | TRBJ2-6 | . | TRBV5-4
CASAGRGASEAFF | TRBJ1-1 | . | TRBV12-5
CASKGDRGSTEAFF | TRBJ1-1 | . | TRBV27
CASSYSLAGTYNEQFF | TRBJ2-1 | . | TRBV6-5
CAWSQGIFSPLHF | TRBJ1-6 | once | TRBV30
CASSYTGGPNTGELFF | TRBJ2-2 | . | TRBV25-1
CAWNSGGASEQYF | TRBJ2-7 | . | TRBV30
CASSLVSEKLFF | TRBJ1-4 | . | TRBV7-8
CASIPGTEYNYGYTF | TRBJ1-2 | few | TRBV6-1
CASSVKGHYNSPLHF | TRBJ1-6 | . | TRBV6-4
CSVMGSPSSYEQYF | TRBJ2-7 | . | TRBV29-1
CASSLEINTEAFF | TRBJ1-1 | . | TRBV7-9
CASSYFKTTGDEKLFF | TRBJ1-4 | . | TRBV6-7
CASSLGGLAGAQETQYF | TRBJ2-5 | . | TRBV5-4
CSADMVGGDYGYTF | TRBJ1-2 | few | TRBV29-1